The rows below give T cell receptor beta chains drawn from one sample of a study of blood T cell repertoires in COVID-19. Repertoires were generated with immunoSEQ multiplex PCR, while TCRdb's copy carries only in-frame clones and drops some. The data hold about 210,000 clones, with around 81% observed a single time. The source material was peripheral blood. The receptors here all came from a human donor in a cohort sampled during active COVID-19. Both conserved end residues are trimmed from each CDR3.

V: TRBV28
J: TRBJ1-1
CDR3: ASSLGGGRTEAF

V: TRBV4-2
J: TRBJ2-1
CDR3: ASSQNRGRYNEQF

V: TRBV6-2/TRBV6-3
J: TRBJ1-2
CDR3: ASSYKGGSYGYT

V: TRBV14
J: TRBJ1-2
CDR3: ASSQETVYGYT

V: TRBV2
J: TRBJ2-7
CDR3: ASRGQGGSYEQY

V: TRBV6-1
J: TRBJ1-2
CDR3: ASSEAGTAYGYT

V: TRBV4-2
J: TRBJ1-1
CDR3: ASSQKYLDTEAF

V: TRBV11-2
J: TRBJ1-6
CDR3: ASSLGGGRNAYSPLH

V: TRBV25-1
J: TRBJ1-2
CDR3: ASSEGGGGYT

V: TRBV5-1
J: TRBJ2-5
CDR3: ASSPGLPWETQY

V: TRBV2
J: TRBJ1-2
CDR3: ASSLGREGGYT

V: TRBV28
J: TRBJ1-4
CDR3: ASTLGSNEKLF

V: TRBV7-9
J: TRBJ1-4
CDR3: ASSLRQGAAANEKLF

V: TRBV3-1/TRBV3-2
J: TRBJ1-3
CDR3: ASSQDSGGNTIY

V: TRBV9
J: TRBJ1-1
CDR3: ASSGSWGGEAF

V: TRBV28
J: TRBJ2-5
CDR3: ASSKLSGGETQY

V: TRBV5-1
J: TRBJ2-2
CDR3: ASSPREGQSTGELF

V: TRBV9
J: TRBJ1-6
CDR3: ASSPRTGDNSPLH

V: TRBV7-9
J: TRBJ1-2
CDR3: ASSAAGGRGSGYT

V: TRBV5-5
J: TRBJ1-3
CDR3: ASSLYQGGVSGNTIY